The rows below give T cell receptor beta chains drawn from one sample of a study of T cells in Graves' hyperthyroidism and ophthalmopathy. Via MiXCR, TCRdb re-called the multiplex PCR reads, giving one row per CDR3 protein. The sample lists roughly 500,000 distinct CDR3 sequences, over 45% occurring once. Specimen: peripheral blood or thyroid tissue (not recorded which). The source is an adult woman with Graves' disease, either hyperthyroidism or ophthalmopathy (not recorded which). Each CDR3 is given with its conserved first and last residue. D genes are given only for firm matches. Clone size is shown for a subset of rows, as once, few, many or a class of expanded clone.

TRBJ1-1 | . | TRBV7-6 | . | TGTGCCAGCAGCACCTCAGAGAACACTGAAGCTTTCTTT | CASSTSENTEAFF
TRBJ1-2 | . | TRBV5-6 | few | TGTGCCAGCAGCTCATACAGGGCGGGTAACTATGGCTACACCTTC | CASSSYRAGNYGYTF
TRBJ2-7 | . | TRBV30 | . | TGTGCCTGGAGTGATGTCAGCATCTACGAGCAGTACTTC | CAWSDVSIYEQYF
TRBJ1-1 | . | TRBV11-2 | . | TGTGCCAGCAGCCCCCCTTCGGGTTCCTACGAAGCTTTCTTT | CASSPPSGSYEAFF
TRBJ1-3 | . | TRBV5-1 | many | TGCGCCAGCAGCTTGGACAGGCCTCACTCTGGAAACACCATATATTTT | CASSLDRPHSGNTIYF
TRBJ1-5 | . | TRBV4-1 | many | TGCGCCAGCAGCCAAGCTGGGACAAACAATCAGCCCCAGCATTTT | CASSQAGTNNQPQHF
TRBJ2-7 | TRBD1 | TRBV20-1 | . | TGCAGTGCTAGATGGGACAGGGGGCCGTACGAGCAGTACTTC | CSARWDRGPYEQYF
TRBJ1-1 | . | TRBV7-9 | . | TGTGCCAACAGCCCCCTCAATACGGGGTCTGAAGCTTTCTTT | CANSPLNTGSEAFF
TRBJ1-6 | . | TRBV20-1 | few | TGCAGTGCGAGAATGGGGCGGTCTAATTCACCCCTCCACTTT | CSARMGRSNSPLHF
TRBJ1-1 | . | TRBV7-9 | once | TGTGCCAGTAAGCCCCCACAGCACACTGAAGCTTTCTTT | CASKPPQHTEAFF
TRBJ2-6 | TRBD2 | TRBV7-3 | . | TGTGCCAGCAGCAATGGGGGGGCTGGGGCCAACGTCCTGACTTTC | CASSNGGAGANVLTF
TRBJ1-1 | TRBD1 | TRBV29-1 | many | TGCAGCGTTGAAGAGAGGGCAGGGGGCACTGAAGCTTTCTTT | CSVEERAGGTEAFF
TRBJ1-2 | TRBD1 | TRBV6-1 | . | TGTGCCAGCAGTCCCGACAGGGGAGATAATGGCTACACCTTC | CASSPDRGDNGYTF
TRBJ1-1 | TRBD1 | TRBV7-9 | . | TGTGCCAGCAGCTTAGCAGGACAGGGTAAAGCTTTCTTT | CASSLAGQGKAFF
TRBJ2-7 | TRBD2 | TRBV7-2 | . | TGTGCCAGCAATGCCGGGACTACCTACGCCTACGAGCAGTACTTC | CASNAGTTYAYEQYF